The 3 T cell receptor beta chains below were found in one sample sequenced in a study of beta chain features in type 1 diabetes. Sequencing targeted expressed TCRB transcripts, as all isolated RNA had been reverse transcribed. Clones were read by immunoSEQ multiplex PCR, and TCRdb kept only the in-frame ones, dropping some. The sample yields under 450,000 clones, more than 12% seen once. Material for sequencing was naive CD4+ T cells from blood. The receptors were sampled from a woman aged 18-29 years in good health.

CDR3 region: CSARYRDEQYF. As DNA, the CDR3 is TGCAGTGCTAGATACAGGGACGAGCAGTACTTC. The chain combines TRBV20-1 with TRBJ2-7, with a tentative D call TRBD1 (6 bases). Looked up from germline, CDR1 is DFQATT and CDR2 is SNEGSKA (reference sequence). The length of the CDR3 is 11 residues. Deletions cut 2 bases from V and 5 bases from J, with 7 bases between.

This chain uses TRBV29-1 with TRBJ1-4; the match to TRBD1 covers 10 bases. Trimming cost V 2 bases and J 8 bases; bases outside gene matches: 5. CDR3 length: 14 residues. Germline V gene data show CDR1 as SQVTM and CDR2 as ANQGSEA. The CDR3: CSVEPGQGREKLFF. The CDR3 DNA sequence: TGCAGCGTTGAACCGGGACAGGGGCGAGAAAAACTGTTTTTT.

V is TRBV4-2 and J is TRBJ1-5, with TRBD1 matching over 7 bases. The V gene's germline CDR1 is LGHNA and CDR2 YNFKEQ. The junction had 9 bases not matched to a gene; V was cut back by 4 bases and J by 3 bases. CDR3 length: 16 amino acids. As DNA, the CDR3 is TGTGCCAGCAGCCCGAACTCTGACAGGGCCAATCAGCCCCAGCATTTT. It codes for CASSPNSDRANQPQHF.